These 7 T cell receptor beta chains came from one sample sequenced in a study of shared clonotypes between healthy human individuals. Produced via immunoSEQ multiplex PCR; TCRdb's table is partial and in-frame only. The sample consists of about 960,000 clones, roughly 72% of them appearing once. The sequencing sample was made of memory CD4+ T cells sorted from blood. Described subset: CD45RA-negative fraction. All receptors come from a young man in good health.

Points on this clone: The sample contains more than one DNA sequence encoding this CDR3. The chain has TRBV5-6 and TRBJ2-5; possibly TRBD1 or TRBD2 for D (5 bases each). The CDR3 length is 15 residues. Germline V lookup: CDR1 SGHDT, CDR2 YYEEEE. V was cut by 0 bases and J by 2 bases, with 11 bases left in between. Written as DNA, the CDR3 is TGTGCCAGCAGCTTGGCGGGGCAGGGACAAGAGACCCAGTACTTC. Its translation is CASSLAGQGQETQYF.

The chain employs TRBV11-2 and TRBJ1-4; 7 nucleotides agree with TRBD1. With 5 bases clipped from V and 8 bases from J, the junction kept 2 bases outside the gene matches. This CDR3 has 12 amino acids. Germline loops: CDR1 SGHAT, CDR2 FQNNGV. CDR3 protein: CASSGDREKLFF. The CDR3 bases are TGTGCCAGCAGCGGGGACAGAGAAAAACTGTTTTTT.

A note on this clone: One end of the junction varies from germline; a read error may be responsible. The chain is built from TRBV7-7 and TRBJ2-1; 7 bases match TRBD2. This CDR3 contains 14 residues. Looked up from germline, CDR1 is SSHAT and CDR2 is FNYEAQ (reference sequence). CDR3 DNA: TGTGCTAGCAGCCCTAGCGGAGGGGCCAATGAGCAGTTCTTC. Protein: CASSPSGGANEQFF. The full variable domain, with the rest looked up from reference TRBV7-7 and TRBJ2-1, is GAGVSQSPRYKVTKRGQDVTLRCDPISSHATLYWYQQALGQGPEFLTYFNYEAQPDKSGLPSDRFSAERPEGSISTLTIQRTEQRDSAMYRCASSPSGGANEQFFGPGTRLTVL.

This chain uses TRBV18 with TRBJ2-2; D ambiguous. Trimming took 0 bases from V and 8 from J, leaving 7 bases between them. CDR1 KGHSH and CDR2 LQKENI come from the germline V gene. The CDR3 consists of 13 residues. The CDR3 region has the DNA TGTGCCAGCTCACCACCGATGGGTGGGGAGCTGTTTTTT. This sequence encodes CASSPPMGGELFF.

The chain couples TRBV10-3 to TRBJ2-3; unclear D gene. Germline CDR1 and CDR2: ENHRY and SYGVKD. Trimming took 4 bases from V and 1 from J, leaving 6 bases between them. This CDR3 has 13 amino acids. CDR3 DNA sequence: TGTGCCATCAGTGTACCGGGCACAGATACGCAGTATTTT. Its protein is CAISVPGTDTQYF.

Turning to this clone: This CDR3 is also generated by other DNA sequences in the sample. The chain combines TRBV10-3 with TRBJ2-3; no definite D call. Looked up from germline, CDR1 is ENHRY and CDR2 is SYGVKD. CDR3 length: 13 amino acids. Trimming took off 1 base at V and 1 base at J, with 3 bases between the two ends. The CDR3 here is CAISELGTDTQYF. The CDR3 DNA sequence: TGTGCCATCAGTGAGTTGGGCACAGATACGCAGTATTTT.

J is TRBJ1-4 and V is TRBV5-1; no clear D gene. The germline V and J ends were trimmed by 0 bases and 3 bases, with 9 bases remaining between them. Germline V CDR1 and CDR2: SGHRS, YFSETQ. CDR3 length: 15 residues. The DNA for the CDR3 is TGCGCCAGCAGCTTGGGCGGAATTGCTAATGAAAAACTGTTTTTT. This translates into CASSLGGIANEKLFF.